This T cell receptor (beta chain) stems from a study of cytomegalovirus exposure and HLA in healthy donors. The V and J ends lost 0 bases and 4 bases, in that order; junction bases with no gene match: 6. This CDR3 has 15 amino acids. CDR1 is SGDLS, CDR2 YYNGEE, per germline. Primers for the PCR totalled 60 Vbeta and 13 Jbeta. The method was immunoSEQ multiplex PCR; TCRdb's version includes in-frame clones alone and lacks a portion of them. The sample consists of 85,000 to 130,000 clones, about 80% of them appearing once. This TCR was sampled from a woman younger than 35 in good health and CMV-seropositive. The rearrangement uses TRBV9 and TRBJ1-2; 7 bases align to TRBD1. Sequencing was carried out using PBMCs. Here the CDR3 DNA reads TGTGCCAGCAGCGTAGCGGAGACAGGGTCCTATGGCTACACCTTC. Translation: CASSVAETGSYGYTF.